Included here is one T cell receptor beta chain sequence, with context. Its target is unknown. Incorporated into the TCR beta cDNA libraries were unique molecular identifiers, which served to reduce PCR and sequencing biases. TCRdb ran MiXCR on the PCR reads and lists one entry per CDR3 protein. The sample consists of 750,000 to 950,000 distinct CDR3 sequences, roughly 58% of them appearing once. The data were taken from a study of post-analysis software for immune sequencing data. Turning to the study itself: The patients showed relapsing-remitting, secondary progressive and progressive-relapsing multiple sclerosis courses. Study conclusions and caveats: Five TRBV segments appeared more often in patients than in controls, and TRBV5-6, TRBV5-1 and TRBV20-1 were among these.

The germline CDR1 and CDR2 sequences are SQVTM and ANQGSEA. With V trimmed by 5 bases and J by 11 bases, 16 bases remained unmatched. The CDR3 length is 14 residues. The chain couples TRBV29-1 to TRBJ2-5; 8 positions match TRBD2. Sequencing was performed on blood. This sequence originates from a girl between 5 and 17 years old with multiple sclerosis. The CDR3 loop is CSVSGSTEFYEQYF. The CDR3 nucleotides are TGCAGCGTTAGCGGGAGTACAGAATTCTATGAGCAGTACTTC. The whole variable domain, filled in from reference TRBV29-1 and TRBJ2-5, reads SAVISQKPSRDICQRGTSLTIQCQVDSQVTMMFWYRQQPGQSLTLIATANQGSEATYESGFVIDKFPISRPNLTFSTLTVSNMSPEDSSIYLCSVSGSTEFYEQYFGPGTRLLVL.